This T cell receptor beta chain derives from a study of blood T cell repertoires in COVID-19. TCRdb's table, derived via immunoSEQ multiplex PCR, lists solely in-frame clones and lacks some. The top ten clones hold 5% to 6% of a sample with some 250,000 clones, 65% to 85% of them seen once. The CDR3 extends over 16 amino acids. Germline CDR1 and CDR2: MNHEY and SVGEGT. Germline trimming cut 2 bases from V and 5 bases from J; bases unmatched to any gene: 10. Sequenced: peripheral blood. The J gene is TRBJ1-1, the V gene TRBV6-2 or TRBV6-3; 8 bases line up with TRBD1. The receptor was isolated from a man older than 75 with acute or convalescent COVID-19. The CDR3 region has the DNA TGTGCCAGCAGTTACCGGCAGGGGGCGATTCGTACTGAAGCTTTCTTT. Its translation: CASSYRQGAIRTEAFF.